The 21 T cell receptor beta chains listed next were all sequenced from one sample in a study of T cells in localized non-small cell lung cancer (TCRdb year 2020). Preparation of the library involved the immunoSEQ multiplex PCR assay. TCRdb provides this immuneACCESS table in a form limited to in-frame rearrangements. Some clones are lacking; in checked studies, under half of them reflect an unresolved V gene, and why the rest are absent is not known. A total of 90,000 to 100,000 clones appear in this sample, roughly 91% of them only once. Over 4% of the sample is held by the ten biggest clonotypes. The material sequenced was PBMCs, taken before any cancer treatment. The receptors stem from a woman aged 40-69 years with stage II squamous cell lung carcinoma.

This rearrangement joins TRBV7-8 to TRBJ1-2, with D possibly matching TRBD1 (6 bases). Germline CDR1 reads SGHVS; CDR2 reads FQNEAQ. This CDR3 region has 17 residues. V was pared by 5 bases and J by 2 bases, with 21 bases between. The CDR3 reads CASSAGGSAQLNYGYTF. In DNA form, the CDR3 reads TGTGCCAGCAGCGCGGGGGGCTCGGCCCAACTCAACTATGGCTACACCTTC.

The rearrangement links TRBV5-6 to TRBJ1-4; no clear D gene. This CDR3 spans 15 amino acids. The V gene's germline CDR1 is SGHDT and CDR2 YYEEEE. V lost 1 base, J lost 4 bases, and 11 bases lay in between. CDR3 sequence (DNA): TGTGCCAGCAGCTTGTGGGAGATGGGTAATGAAAAACTGTTTTTT. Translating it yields CASSLWEMGNEKLFF.

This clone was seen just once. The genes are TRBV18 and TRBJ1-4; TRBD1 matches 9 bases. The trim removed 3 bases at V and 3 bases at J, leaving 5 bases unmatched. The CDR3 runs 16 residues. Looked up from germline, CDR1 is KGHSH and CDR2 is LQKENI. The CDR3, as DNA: TGTGCCAGCTCACCCGGACAGGGGACTTCTAATGAAAAACTGTTTTTT. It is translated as CASSPGQGTSNEKLFF. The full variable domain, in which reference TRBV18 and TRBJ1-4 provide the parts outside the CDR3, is NAGVMQNPRHLVRRRGQEARLRCSPMKGHSHVYWYRQLPEEGLKFMVYLQKENIIDESGMPKERFSAEFPKEGPSILRIQQVVRGDSAAYFCASSPGQGTSNEKLFFGSGTQLSVL.

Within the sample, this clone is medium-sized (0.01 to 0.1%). CDR3 coding DNA: TGTGCCAGCAGCTTGGGAGGCCACGAGCAGTACTTC. The encoded protein is CASSLGGHEQYF. The V call is TRBV11-1, the J call TRBJ2-7; D possibly corresponds to TRBD2 (6 bases). Germline V gene data show CDR1 as SGHAT and CDR2 as FQDESV (reference sequence). The CDR3 sequence is 12 residues long. Trimming removed 3 bases at V and 5 bases at J, with 8 bases between.

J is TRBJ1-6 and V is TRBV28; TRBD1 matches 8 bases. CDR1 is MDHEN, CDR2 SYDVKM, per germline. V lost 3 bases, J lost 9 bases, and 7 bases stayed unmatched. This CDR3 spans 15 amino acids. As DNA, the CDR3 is TGTGCCAGCAGTTTGCCAGGGGGCTTACTTTCACCCCTCCACTTT. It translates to CASSLPGGLLSPLHF.

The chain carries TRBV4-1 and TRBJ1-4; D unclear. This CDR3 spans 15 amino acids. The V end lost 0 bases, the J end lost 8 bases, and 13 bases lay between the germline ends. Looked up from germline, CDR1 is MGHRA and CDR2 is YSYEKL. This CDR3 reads CASSQEWPAGEKLFF. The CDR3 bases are TGCGCCAGCAGCCAAGAATGGCCGGCGGGGGAAAAACTGTTTTTT.

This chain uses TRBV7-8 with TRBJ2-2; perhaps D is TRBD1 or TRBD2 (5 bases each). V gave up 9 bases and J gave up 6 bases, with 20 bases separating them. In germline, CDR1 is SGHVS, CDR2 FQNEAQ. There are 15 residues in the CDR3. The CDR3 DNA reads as TGTGCCAGTACCGCTCGGGGCAAGGTCGCCGGGGAGCTGTTTTTT. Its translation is CASTARGKVAGELFF.

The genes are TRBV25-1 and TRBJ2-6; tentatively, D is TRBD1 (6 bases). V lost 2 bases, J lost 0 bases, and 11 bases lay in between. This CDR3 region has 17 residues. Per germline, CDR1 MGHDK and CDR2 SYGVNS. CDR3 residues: CASSETGFFSGANVLTF. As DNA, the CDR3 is TGTGCCAGCAGTGAAACAGGGTTTTTCTCTGGGGCCAACGTCCTGACTTTC.

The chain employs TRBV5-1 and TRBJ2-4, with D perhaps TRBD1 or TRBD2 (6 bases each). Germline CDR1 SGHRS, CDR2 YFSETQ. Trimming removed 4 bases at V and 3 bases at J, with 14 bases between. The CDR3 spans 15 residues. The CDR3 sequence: CASSGGLEVKNIQYF. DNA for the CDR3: TGCGCCAGCAGCGGGGGGCTAGAGGTCAAAAACATTCAGTACTTC. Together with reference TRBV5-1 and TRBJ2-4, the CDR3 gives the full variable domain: KAGVTQTPRYLIKTRGQQVTLSCSPISGHRSVSWYQQTPGQGLQFLFEYFSETQRNKGNFPGRFSGRQFSNSRSEMNVSTLELGDSALYLCASSGGLEVKNIQYFGAGTRLSVL.

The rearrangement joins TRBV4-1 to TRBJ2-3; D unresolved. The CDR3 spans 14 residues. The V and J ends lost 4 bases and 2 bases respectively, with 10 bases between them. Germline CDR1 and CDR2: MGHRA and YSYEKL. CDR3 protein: CASSLRANTDTQYF. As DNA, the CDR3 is TGCGCCAGCAGCCTTCGGGCGAACACAGATACGCAGTATTTT.

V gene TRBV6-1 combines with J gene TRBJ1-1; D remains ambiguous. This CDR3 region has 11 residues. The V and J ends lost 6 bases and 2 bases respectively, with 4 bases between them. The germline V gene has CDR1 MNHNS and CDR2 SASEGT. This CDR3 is CASRINTEAFF. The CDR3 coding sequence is TGTGCCAGCAGGATAAACACTGAAGCTTTCTTT.

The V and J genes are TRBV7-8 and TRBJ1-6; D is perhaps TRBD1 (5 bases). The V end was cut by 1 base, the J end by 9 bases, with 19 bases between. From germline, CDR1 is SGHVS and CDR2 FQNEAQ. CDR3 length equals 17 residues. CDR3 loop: CASSLGGRGRNFSPLHF. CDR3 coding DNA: TGTGCCAGCAGCTTAGGTGGAAGGGGCAGGAACTTTTCACCCCTCCACTTT.

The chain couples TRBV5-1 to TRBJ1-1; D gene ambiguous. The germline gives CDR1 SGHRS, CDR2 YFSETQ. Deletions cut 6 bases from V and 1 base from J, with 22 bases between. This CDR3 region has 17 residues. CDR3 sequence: CASTWGGRSTQNTEAFF. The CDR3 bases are TGCGCCAGCACCTGGGGAGGCCGGTCAACCCAGAACACTGAAGCTTTCTTT. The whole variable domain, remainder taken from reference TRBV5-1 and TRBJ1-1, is KAGVTQTPRYLIKTRGQQVTLSCSPISGHRSVSWYQQTPGQGLQFLFEYFSETQRNKGNFPGRFSGRQFSNSRSEMNVSTLELGDSALYLCASTWGGRSTQNTEAFFGQGTRLTVV.

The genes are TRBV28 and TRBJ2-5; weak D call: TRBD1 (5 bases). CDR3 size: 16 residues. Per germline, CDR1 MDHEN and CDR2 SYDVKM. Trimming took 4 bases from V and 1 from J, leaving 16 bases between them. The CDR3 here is CASSSRRQRPQETQYF. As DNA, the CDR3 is TGTGCCAGCAGTTCCCGCCGACAGAGGCCCCAAGAGACCCAGTACTTC.

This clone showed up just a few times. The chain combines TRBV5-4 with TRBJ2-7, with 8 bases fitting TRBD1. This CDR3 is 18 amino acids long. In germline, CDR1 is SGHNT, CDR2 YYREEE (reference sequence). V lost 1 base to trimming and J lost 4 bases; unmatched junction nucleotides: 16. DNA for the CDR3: TGTGCCAGCAGCTTGCATCGTGACAGGGGTACCCCGCGTTACGAGCAGTACTTC. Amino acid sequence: CASSLHRDRGTPRYEQYF.

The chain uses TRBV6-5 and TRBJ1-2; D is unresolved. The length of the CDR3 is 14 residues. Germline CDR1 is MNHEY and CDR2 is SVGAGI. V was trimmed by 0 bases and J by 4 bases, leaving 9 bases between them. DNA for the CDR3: TGTGCCAGCAGTTACTCACGGGAGTTCTATGGCTACACCTTC. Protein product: CASSYSREFYGYTF.

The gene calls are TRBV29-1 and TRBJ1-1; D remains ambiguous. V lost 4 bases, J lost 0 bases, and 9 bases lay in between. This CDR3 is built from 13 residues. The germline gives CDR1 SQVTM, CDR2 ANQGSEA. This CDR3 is CSVGQILNTEAFF. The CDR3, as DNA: TGCAGCGTTGGGCAGATATTGAACACTGAAGCTTTCTTT. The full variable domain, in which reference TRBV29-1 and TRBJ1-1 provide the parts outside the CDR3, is SAVISQKPSRDICQRGTSLTIQCQVDSQVTMMFWYRQQPGQSLTLIATANQGSEATYESGFVIDKFPISRPNLTFSTLTVSNMSPEDSSIYLCSVGQILNTEAFFGQGTRLTVV.

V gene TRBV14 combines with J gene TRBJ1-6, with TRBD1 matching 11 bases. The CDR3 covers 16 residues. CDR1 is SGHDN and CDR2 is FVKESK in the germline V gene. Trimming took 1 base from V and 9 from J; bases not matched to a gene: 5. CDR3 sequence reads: CASSQAGQGASSPLHF. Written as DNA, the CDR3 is TGTGCCAGCAGCCAAGCCGGACAGGGGGCGAGTTCACCCCTCCACTTT.

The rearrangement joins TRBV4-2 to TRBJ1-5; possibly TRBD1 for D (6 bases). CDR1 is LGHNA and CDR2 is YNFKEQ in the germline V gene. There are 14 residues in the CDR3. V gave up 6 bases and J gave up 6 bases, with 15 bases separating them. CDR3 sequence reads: CASRKQGFGQPQHF. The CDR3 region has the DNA TGTGCCAGCAGGAAACAGGGCTTTGGTCAGCCCCAGCATTTT.

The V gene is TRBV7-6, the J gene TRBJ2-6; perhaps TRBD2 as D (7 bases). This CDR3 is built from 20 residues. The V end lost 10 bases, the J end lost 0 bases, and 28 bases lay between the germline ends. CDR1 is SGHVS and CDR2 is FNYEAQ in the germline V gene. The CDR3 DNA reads TGTGCCACCGGGCCTAGGGGGGGCAAAACCCCACTCTCTGGGGCCAACGTCCTGACTTTC. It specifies CATGPRGGKTPLSGANVLTF. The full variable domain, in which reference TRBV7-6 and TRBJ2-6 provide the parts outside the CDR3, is GAGVSQSPRYKVTKRGQDVALRCDPISGHVSLYWYRQALGQGPEFLTYFNYEAQQDKSGLPNDRFSAERPEGSISTLTIQRTEQRDSAMYRCATGPRGGKTPLSGANVLTFGAGSRLTVL.

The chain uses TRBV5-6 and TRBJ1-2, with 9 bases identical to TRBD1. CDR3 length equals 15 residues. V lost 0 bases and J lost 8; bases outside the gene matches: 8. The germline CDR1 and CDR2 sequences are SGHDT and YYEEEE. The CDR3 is CASSLVTDRGGGYTF. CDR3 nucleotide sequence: TGTGCCAGCAGCTTGGTGACGGACAGGGGAGGCGGCTACACCTTC.